The next 21 T cell receptor beta chains were all read from a single sample in a study of radiotherapy plus CTLA-4 blockade in lung cancer. Here immunoSEQ multiplex PCR was the method, and the copy in TCRdb shows in-frame clones only, minus some. Of some 100,000 clones in the sample, nearly 80% were seen once. Specimen: peripheral blood, collected from a patient treated with radiotherapy plus ipilimumab. The receptors stem from a human donor with non-small cell lung cancer who had a partial response to radiotherapy plus ipilimumab.

This rearrangement joins TRBV30 to TRBJ1-2; D might be TRBD1 (5 bases). V shed 5 bases and J shed 4 bases, with 14 bases lying between them. The CDR3 length is 13 residues. In germline, CDR1 is GTSNPN, CDR2 SVGIG (reference sequence). In nucleotides, the CDR3 is TGTGCCTGGCAAAACCAGGGATTCTATGGCTACACCTTC. Its protein product is CAWQNQGFYGYTF.

The chain carries TRBV6-6 and TRBJ1-2; the match to TRBD1 covers 10 bases. In germline, CDR1 is MNHNY, CDR2 SVGAGI (reference sequence). CDR3 length: 14 residues. J was trimmed by 5 bases and V by 5 bases; bases with no gene match: 5. In DNA, the CDR3 is TGTGCCAGCAGTAAGACAGGGGGCGCTTATGGCTACACCTTC. Its protein product is CASSKTGGAYGYTF.

This clone was recorded only once. The V gene is TRBV5-1, the J gene TRBJ2-7; weak D call: TRBD2 (5 bases). Germline V CDR1 and CDR2: SGHRS, YFSETQ. The CDR3 covers 15 residues. Deletions cut 2 bases from V and 3 bases from J, with 15 bases between. CDR3 coding DNA: TGCGCCAGCAGCTTACATCCCAAGCGGTACTACGAGCAGTACGTC. It codes for CASSLHPKRYYEQYV.

The V gene is TRBV28, the J gene TRBJ2-7, with D possibly TRBD2 on 5 matching bases. Germline V CDR1 and CDR2: MDHEN, SYDVKM. Trimming pared 10 bases from V and 3 bases from J, leaving 22 bases between. The CDR3 length is 15 residues. CDR3: CATGSPGFSSYEQYV. CDR3 DNA sequence: TGTGCCACCGGATCGCCGGGGTTTAGTAGCTACGAGCAGTACGTC.

The chain links TRBV6-5 to TRBJ2-7; 10 bases are shared with TRBD2. Germline CDR1 is MNHEY and CDR2 is SVGAGI. The CDR3 extends over 15 amino acids. The junction had 11 bases not matched to a gene; V was cut back by 8 bases and J by 4 bases. The CDR3: CASGGVEREGYEQYV. In DNA, the CDR3 is TGTGCCAGCGGGGGAGTGGAGCGGGAGGGATACGAGCAGTACGTC.

CDR3 nucleotide sequence: TGTGCCAGCAGCCAAGAGGCCCTCACAGATACGCAGTATTTT. It specifies CASSQEALTDTQYF. The rearrangement links TRBV4-2 to TRBJ2-3, with D unclear. CDR1 and CDR2 from the germline V gene are LGHNA and YNFKEQ. V dropped 0 bases and J dropped 2 bases, with 6 bases sitting between them. The CDR3 covers 14 residues.

The chain joins TRBV5-5 to TRBJ1-2, with 8 bases that match TRBD1. Germline V CDR1 and CDR2: SGHKS, YYEKEE (reference sequence). The ends lost 4 bases at V and 3 bases at J; junction bases unmatched: 8. The CDR3 sequence is 15 residues long. The CDR3 coding sequence is TGTGCCAGCAGCATGGGTCAGGGGGCTGACTATGGCTACACCTTC. It yields the protein CASSMGQGADYGYTF.

J is TRBJ2-5 and V is TRBV5-4; no firm D call. The J call may be wrong; the DNA end is better matched by TRBJ2-7. The CDR3 loop spans 14 amino acids. Germline V gene data show CDR1 as SGHNT and CDR2 as YYREEE (reference sequence). CDR3: CASSPNFGAYEQYF. The CDR3 nucleotides are TGTGCCAGCAGCCCGAACTTTGGGGCCTACGAGCAGTACTTC.

About this clone itself: One end of the junction fails to match germline, which may point to a read error. This chain links TRBV6-5 with TRBJ2-3; TRBD1 matches 8 bases. There are 12 residues in the CDR3. Germline assignment: CDR1 MNHEY and CDR2 SVGAGI. CDR3 sequence reads: CASSPGTGTQYF. In DNA form, the CDR3 reads TGTGCCAGCAGTCCCGGGACAGGTACGCAGTATTTT.

This clone showed up just a few times. The chain joins TRBV29-1 to TRBJ2-4; 8 bases are a match to TRBD2. CDR3 length: 15 amino acids. The V gene's germline CDR1 is SQVTM and CDR2 ANQGSEA. Losses at the gene ends were 0 bases for V and 7 bases for J; bases not matched to a gene: 8. Here the CDR3 DNA reads TGCAGCGTTGAAGATGTCCGGGAGGGCCGGAACATTCAGTACTTC. As protein: CSVEDVREGRNIQYF.

The V and J genes are TRBV6-5 and TRBJ1-1; 9 bases fit TRBD1. CDR3 size: 16 residues. Germline lookup yields CDR1 MNHEY and CDR2 SVGAGI. V shed 0 bases and J 4 bases; nucleotides not matched to a gene: 6. CDR3 loop: CASSYSWDRVGTEAFF. The CDR3 DNA reads as TGTGCCAGCAGTTACTCGTGGGACAGGGTTGGCACTGAAGCTTTCTTT.

This clone appeared once. The J gene is TRBJ1-1, the V gene TRBV5-8; TRBD1 agrees at 7 bases. Germline loops: CDR1 SGHTS, CDR2 YDEGEE. This CDR3 spans 18 amino acids. V was clipped by 4 bases and J by 0 bases; unmatched bases: 15. The chain's CDR3 is CASSPTYRGVGLNTEAFF. CDR3 DNA sequence: TGTGCCAGCAGCCCAACCTACAGGGGAGTGGGCTTGAACACTGAAGCTTTCTTT.

Regarding this clone: Distinct nucleotide sequences in the sample also encode this CDR3. The chain uses TRBV7-3 and TRBJ2-1; 11 nucleotides match TRBD2. The CDR3 covers 14 residues. Germline lookup yields CDR1 SGHTA and CDR2 FQGTGA. V lost 9 bases, J lost 12 bases, and 13 bases stayed unmatched. The chain's CDR3 is CASSEGGLAVRQFF. The CDR3 coding sequence is TGTGCCAGTAGCGAAGGGGGACTAGCGGTCCGGCAGTTCTTC.

The V gene is TRBV30, the J gene TRBJ2-7; D unresolved. The CDR3 runs 12 residues. CDR1 and CDR2 (germline): GTSNPN, SVGIG (reference sequence). With 2 bases removed from V and 4 bases from J, the gap between germline ends came to 9 bases. The chain's CDR3 is CAWSISYYEQYF. As DNA, the CDR3 is TGTGCCTGGAGTATCAGTTATTACGAGCAGTACTTC.

This chain uses TRBV30 with TRBJ2-1, with TRBD2 matching over 12 bases. Germline CDR1 GTSNPN, CDR2 SVGIG (reference sequence). The CDR3 is 14 amino acids. V lost 5 bases to trimming and J lost 4 bases; unmatched junction nucleotides: 3. The DNA for the CDR3 is TGTGCCTGGGACGGACTAGCGGGATACAATGAGCAGTTCTTC. It specifies CAWDGLAGYNEQFF. Supplemented by reference TRBV30 and TRBJ2-1, the full variable domain reads SQTIHQWPATLVQPVGSPLSLECTVEGTSNPNLYWYRQAAGRGLQLLFYSVGIGQISSEVPQNLSASRPQDRQFILSSKKLLLSDSGFYLCAWDGLAGYNEQFFGPGTRLTVL.

The gene calls are TRBV2 and TRBJ2-7, with D tentatively TRBD2 (5 bases). This CDR3 region has 12 residues. The V end lost 3 bases, the J end lost 3 bases, and 6 bases lay between the germline ends. Germline V gives CDR1 SNHLY, CDR2 FYNNEI. CDR3 loop: CASSEGSYEQYV. The CDR3 DNA is TGTGCCAGCAGTGAGGGGAGCTACGAGCAGTACGTC.

CDR3 amino acids: CAWSLPRTSGRRDTQYF. The CDR3 DNA reads as TGTGCCTGGAGTCTACCTAGGACTAGCGGGAGGAGAGATACGCAGTATTTT. The rearrangement uses TRBV30 and TRBJ2-3; 14 nucleotides line up with TRBD2. This CDR3 comprises 17 residues. V gave up 2 bases and J gave up 5 bases; unmatched junction bases: 9. Germline values: CDR1 GTSNPN, CDR2 SVGIG (reference sequence).

The chain uses TRBV7-9 and TRBJ2-1, with TRBD2 matching over 11 bases. The ends lost 5 bases at V and 5 bases at J; junction bases unmatched: 8. The CDR3 extends over 16 amino acids. CDR1 SEHNR and CDR2 FQNEAQ come from the germline V gene (reference sequence). CDR3 sequence reads: CASSLIAGGRDNEQFF. In DNA, the CDR3 is TGTGCCAGCAGCCTGATAGCGGGAGGGCGGGACAATGAGCAGTTCTTC.

The rearrangement links TRBV2 to TRBJ1-1; the D gene is possibly TRBD1 (6 bases). The V end lost 8 bases, the J end lost 5 bases, and 18 bases lay between the germline ends. The CDR3 consists of 14 residues. Germline V gene lookup returns CDR1 SNHLY and CDR2 FYNNEI. CDR3 nucleotide sequence: TGTGCCAGCCTGATGGGGGGGCTAAGAACTGAAGCTTTCTTT. Its protein product is CASLMGGLRTEAFF.

The chain joins TRBV27 to TRBJ2-7; 13 bases fit TRBD2. V lost 6 bases and J lost 3; bases outside the gene matches: 8. Germline V CDR1 and CDR2: MNHEY, SMNVEV (reference sequence). The CDR3 consists of 16 residues. CDR3 in amino acids: CASRPKTSGRFYEQYV. CDR3 coding DNA: TGTGCCAGCAGACCCAAGACTAGCGGGAGGTTCTACGAGCAGTACGTC.

V usage is TRBV19 and J usage is TRBJ2-7; 11 bases are shared with TRBD1. CDR1 is LNHDA, CDR2 SQIVND, per germline (reference sequence). The V gene end was trimmed by 4 bases and the J gene end by 6 bases; junction bases not matched to a gene: 5. The CDR3 loop spans 14 amino acids. The DNA for the CDR3 is TGTGCCAGTAGTAATGGACAGGGGGCGTTCGAGCAGTACTTC. Protein: CASSNGQGAFEQYF.